The next 21 T cell receptor beta chains were all read from a single sample in a study of CD8 T cells in ankylosing spondylitis. TCRdb itself ran the 5' RACE reads through MiXCR, one entry per CDR3 protein. The data hold around 120,000 distinct CDR3 sequences, with 9.3% observed a single time. The sample was blood, either unsorted or a sorted T cell fraction (not recorded which). These TCRs come from a male donor with ankylosing spondylitis or in good health (not recorded which).

The sample holds many counts of this clonotype. The chain employs TRBV5-1 and TRBJ2-5; D possibly uses TRBD1 or TRBD2 (5 bases each). V dropped 7 bases and J dropped 2 bases, with 18 bases sitting between them. This CDR3 spans 15 amino acids. CDR1 is SGHRS, CDR2 YFSETQ, per germline. Here the CDR3 reads CASRPGGDPQETQYF. The CDR3 DNA is TGCGCCAGCCGGCCGGGTGGGGACCCTCAAGAGACCCAGTACTTC.

This clonotype was observed at least ten times. V gene TRBV24-1 combines with J gene TRBJ2-5; D is ambiguous. Per germline, CDR1 KGHDR and CDR2 SFDVKD. This CDR3 comprises 15 residues. Deletions cut 1 base from V and 2 bases from J, with 10 bases between. CDR3 sequence (DNA): TGTGCCACCAGTGATTTAGGCACAACTCAAGAGACCCAGTACTTC. Translation: CATSDLGTTQETQYF.

This clonotype showed up just a few times. This chain links TRBV4-2 with TRBJ2-7; 10 bases agree with TRBD2. CDR1 is LGHNA and CDR2 is YNFKEQ in the germline V gene. This CDR3 is 15 amino acids long. Trimming at V came to 2 bases and at J to 1 base, leaving 2 bases not matched to a gene. In DNA form, the CDR3 reads TGTGCCAGCAGCCAACTAGCGGGAGTTTCCTACGAGCAGTACTTC. As protein: CASSQLAGVSYEQYF.

This clonotype was seen at least ten times. The V and J genes are TRBV29-1 and TRBJ2-3; 9 bases line up with TRBD2. Germline assignment: CDR1 SQVTM and CDR2 ANQGSEA. The length of the CDR3 is 15 residues. Trimming took 3 bases from V and 3 from J; bases not matched to a gene: 7. CDR3 sequence (DNA): TGCAGCGTTGATTCTAGCGGGATTGGGACAGATACGCAGTATTTT. Its protein product is CSVDSSGIGTDTQYF.

This clonotype was seen at least ten times. The CDR3 here is CAISGREETQYF. In DNA, the CDR3 is TGTGCCATCAGTGGACGGGAAGAGACCCAGTACTTC. The genes are TRBV10-3 and TRBJ2-5; D is unresolved. The germline CDR1 and CDR2 sequences are ENHRY and SYGVKD. Trimming took 4 bases from V and 3 from J, leaving 6 bases between them. This CDR3 has 12 amino acids.

This clonotype was counted at least ten times. The chain uses TRBV19 and TRBJ1-2; tentative D call: TRBD1 (5 bases). The CDR3 is made up of 12 amino acids. Trimming took off 7 bases at V and 6 bases at J, with 12 bases between the two ends. Germline assignment: CDR1 LNHDA and CDR2 SQIVND (reference sequence). The CDR3 sequence: CASTTGVNGYTF. CDR3 DNA sequence: TGTGCCAGTACCACGGGGGTGAATGGCTACACCTTC. Full variable domain (missing parts from reference TRBV19 and TRBJ1-2): DGGITQSPKYLFRKEGQNVTLSCEQNLNHDAMYWYRQDPGQGLRLIYYSQIVNDFQKGDIAEGYSVSREKKESFPLTVTSAQKNPTAFYLCASTTGVNGYTFGSGTRLTVV.

This clonotype was counted at least ten times. This CDR3 reads CSARDLGLASDEQFF. In DNA, the CDR3 is TGCAGTGCTAGAGATCTAGGACTAGCGTCAGATGAGCAGTTCTTC. The rearrangement links TRBV20-1 to TRBJ2-1, with 9 bases matching TRBD2. Per germline, CDR1 DFQATT and CDR2 SNEGSKA (reference sequence). CDR3 length: 15 amino acids. Trimming took 0 bases from V and 8 from J; bases not matched to a gene: 8.

A few counts support this clonotype. At one end, the junction sequence differs from germline, possibly due to a read error. The CDR3 loop reads CASSMGQAINIQYF. DNA for the CDR3: TGTGCCAGCAGCATGGGACAGGCCATAAACATTCAGTACTTC. The chain has TRBV7-2 and TRBJ2-4, with 8 bases fitting TRBD1. CDR1 and CDR2 from the germline V gene are SGHTA and FQGNSA. The CDR3 sequence is 14 residues long.

This sequence joins TRBV7-2 and TRBJ2-1; no reliable D call. V lost 1 base to trimming and J lost 8 bases, with 6 bases between them. The CDR3 loop spans 12 amino acids. Germline loops: CDR1 SGHTA, CDR2 FQGNSA. The CDR3 here is CASSLVGYEQFF. CDR3 DNA: TGTGCCAGCAGCTTAGTGGGTTATGAGCAGTTCTTC.

The rearrangement uses TRBV20-1 and TRBJ2-7; D call uncertain. The germline V gene encodes CDR1 DFQATT and CDR2 SNEGSKA (reference sequence). The germline V and J ends were trimmed by 3 bases and 3 bases, with 9 bases remaining between them. This CDR3 is 12 amino acids long. The CDR3 loop reads CSASGHGYEQYF. CDR3 DNA: TGCAGTGCTAGCGGGCATGGCTACGAGCAGTACTTC.

This clonotype has ten or more counts. This chain links TRBV20-1 with TRBJ2-2; D remains unclear. Germline lookup yields CDR1 DFQATT and CDR2 SNEGSKA (reference sequence). The CDR3 has 14 residues. V lost 0 bases and J 5 bases, leaving 10 bases between the germline ends. The CDR3 DNA follows: TGCAGTGCTAGAGATAGGCAGAAAACCGGGGAGCTGTTTTTT. Residues: CSARDRQKTGELFF.

This clonotype was detected many times. This chain connects TRBV14 to TRBJ1-6; D is uncertain. V lost 4 bases, J lost 9 bases, and 10 bases lay in between. CDR1 and CDR2 (germline): SGHDN, FVKESK. The CDR3 is 13 residues long. The CDR3 is CASSPDDFSPLHF. The CDR3 DNA follows: TGTGCCAGCAGCCCGGACGATTTTTCACCCCTCCACTTT.

The chain has TRBV29-1 and TRBJ2-3, with TRBD2 matching 11 bases. The CDR3 has 15 amino acids. Trimming removed 3 bases from V and 6 bases from J; junction bases left unmatched: 8. Germline CDR1 and CDR2: SQVTM and ANQGSEA. For the CDR3, the DNA is TGCAGCGTTGACAGAACTAGCGGGAGTACCGATACGCAGTATTTT. Protein sequence: CSVDRTSGSTDTQYF.

In this sample, this clonotype turned up many times. The rearrangement joins TRBV20-1 to TRBJ2-3, with D possibly TRBD1 on 6 matching bases. CDR1 and CDR2 (germline): DFQATT, SNEGSKA (reference sequence). This CDR3 is 14 amino acids long. Trimming left V 4 bases short and J 0 bases short, with 11 bases between. The CDR3 region is CSATTGTSTDTQYF. The CDR3 bases are TGCAGTGCTACGACAGGCACTAGCACAGATACGCAGTATTTT.

This chain connects TRBV20-1 to TRBJ2-3; 9 bases are shared with TRBD2. Trimming removed 6 bases from V and 0 bases from J; junction bases left unmatched: 7. CDR3 size: 15 residues. Germline assignment: CDR1 DFQATT and CDR2 SNEGSKA (reference sequence). This CDR3 reads CSAETSGQSTDTQYF. DNA for the CDR3: TGCAGTGCGGAAACTAGCGGGCAAAGCACAGATACGCAGTATTTT.

This clonotype appeared a few times. The chain carries TRBV7-8 and TRBJ1-6; D remains unclear. The V and J ends lost 1 base and 7 bases respectively, with 5 bases between them. The CDR3 loop spans 13 amino acids. CDR1 and CDR2 (germline): SGHVS, FQNEAQ. The DNA for the CDR3 is TGTGCCAGCAGCTTAGAGGGAAATTCACCCCTCCACTTT. It translates to CASSLEGNSPLHF.

At least ten counts were recorded for this clonotype. The rearrangement uses TRBV29-1 and TRBJ2-4; tentative D call: TRBD2 (6 bases). There are 13 residues in the CDR3. CDR1 and CDR2 (germline): SQVTM, ANQGSEA. Trimming stripped 4 bases from V and 0 bases from J, with 7 bases between. The CDR3 here is CSVGEVAKNIQYF. CDR3 sequence (DNA): TGCAGCGTTGGGGAGGTAGCCAAAAACATTCAGTACTTC.

The table lists this clonotype with many counts. The chain is built from TRBV7-2 and TRBJ1-2; D is unresolved. Trimming took 0 bases from V and 3 from J, leaving 8 bases between them. This CDR3 has 14 residues. The germline V gene has CDR1 SGHTA and CDR2 FQGNSA. The CDR3 region is CASSLASRDYGYTF. DNA for the CDR3: TGTGCCAGCAGCTTAGCGTCTAGGGACTATGGCTACACCTTC. The full variable domain, in which reference TRBV7-2 and TRBJ1-2 provide the parts outside the CDR3, is GAGVSQSPSNKVTEKGKDVELRCDPISGHTALYWYRQSLGQGLEFLIYFQGNSAPDKSGLPSDRFSAERTGGSVSTLTIQRTQQEDSAVYLCASSLASRDYGYTFGSGTRLTVV.

This clonotype was seen more than once but under ten times. CDR3 nucleotide sequence: TGTGCCAGCAGCCAGGGTCACAATGAGCAGTTCTTC. Its translation: CASSQGHNEQFF. The chain has TRBV3-1 and TRBJ2-1; D not certain. CDR3 length: 12 residues. Trimming left V 3 bases short and J 5 bases short, with 5 bases between. Germline V gene lookup returns CDR1 LGHDT and CDR2 YNNKEL (reference sequence).

J is TRBJ2-1 and V is TRBV20-1; D perhaps matches TRBD2 (5 bases). V lost 1 base to trimming and J lost 0 bases, with 10 bases between them. The germline V gene has CDR1 DFQATT and CDR2 SNEGSKA (reference sequence). The CDR3 extends over 15 amino acids. CDR3 sequence reads: CSARGLFSSYNEQFF. The CDR3 nucleotides read TGCAGTGCTAGAGGACTATTTTCCTCCTACAATGAGCAGTTCTTC.

This clonotype has ten or more counts. This chain joins TRBV4-2 and TRBJ2-7; unclear D gene. V dropped 0 bases and J dropped 0 bases, with 18 bases sitting between them. Germline V gene sequence: CDR1 LGHNA, CDR2 YNFKEQ. The CDR3 covers 18 residues. The CDR3 protein is CASSQDLIARLSSYEQYF. CDR3 in DNA: TGTGCCAGCAGCCAAGATCTTATAGCACGACTGAGCTCCTACGAGCAGTACTTC.